These 25 T cell receptor beta chains share one sample of origin, sequenced in a study of shared clonotypes between healthy human individuals (dated by TCRdb to the early 2020s). Preparation of the library involved the immunoSEQ multiplex PCR assay. TCRdb limited this immuneACCESS table to in-frame rearrangements with V and J called. A share of clones is missing; checked studies link under half to unresolved V genes, and the rest is unexplained. The sample has roughly 1.5 million clones on record, approximately 98% of them singletons. In total, the top ten clones hold roughly 0.45% of the sample. Source material: naive CD4+ T cells sorted from blood. The sample's cell subset or site label is to be understood as: CD45RA+ positively selected. The receptors stem from a man aged 25 to 45 in good health.

The CDR3 spells CASSFNRNEQYF. CDR3 bases: TGTGCCAGCAGTTTCAACAGAAACGAGCAGTACTTC. The chain carries TRBV28 and TRBJ2-7, with unresolved D. V lost 3 bases, J lost 5 bases, and 8 bases lay in between. Germline values: CDR1 MDHEN, CDR2 SYDVKM. CDR3 length: 12 residues.

The chain joins TRBV7-8 to TRBJ1-4; perhaps TRBD1 as D (5 bases). The CDR3 has 19 residues. Germline V gene data show CDR1 as SGHVS and CDR2 as FQNEAQ. The V and J ends lost 5 bases and 8 bases respectively, with 30 bases between them. The CDR3 reads CASSLDLRPSWRGSEKLFF. CDR3 DNA sequence: TGTGCCAGCAGCCTTGATTTGCGGCCGTCTTGGAGGGGAAGCGAAAAACTGTTTTTT.

The CDR3 DNA is TGTGCCAGCAGCACATACAGGGGAGGAGAGACCCAGTACTTC. It yields the protein CASSTYRGGETQYF. The rearrangement uses TRBV7-9 and TRBJ2-5; D possibly corresponds to TRBD1 (7 bases). This CDR3 contains 14 residues. Deletions cut 5 bases from V and 4 bases from J, with 14 bases between. Germline-derived CDR1 and CDR2 are SEHNR and FQNEAQ (reference sequence).

This chain links TRBV19 with TRBJ2-3; D remains unclear. Trimming stripped 5 bases from V and 2 bases from J, with 5 bases between. CDR3 length equals 12 residues. Germline V gives CDR1 LNHDA, CDR2 SQIVND (reference sequence). In DNA, the CDR3 is TGTGCCAGTAGTGGGGACACAGATACGCAGTATTTT. Protein product: CASSGDTDTQYF.

The V gene is TRBV21-1, the J gene TRBJ1-2; the table's D call, TRBD1, has no DNA check behind it. TRBV21-1 represents a pseudogene. This CDR3 is built from 11 residues. The CDR3, as DNA: TGTGCCAGCACCGACAGCTGGGGCTACACCTTC. Protein product: CASTDSWGYTF.

The rearrangement uses TRBV6-5 and TRBJ2-7, with D perhaps being TRBD1 or TRBD2 (5 bases each). Trimming left V 4 bases short and J 2 bases short, with 9 bases between. Germline CDR1 reads MNHEY; CDR2 reads SVGAGI. The CDR3 is made up of 13 amino acids. The CDR3 spells CASSLGPTYEQYF. The CDR3 nucleotides are TGTGCCAGCAGTTTGGGACCGACCTACGAGCAGTACTTC.

V usage is TRBV29-1 and J usage is TRBJ1-5, with a tentative D call TRBD1 (6 bases). Germline V gene data show CDR1 as SQVTM and CDR2 as ANQGSEA. Trimming removed 6 bases at V and 1 base at J, with 16 bases between. This CDR3 is built from 15 residues. The CDR3 here is CSVKQGAGSNQPQHF. The CDR3 DNA reads as TGCAGCGTAAAACAGGGTGCCGGAAGCAATCAGCCCCAGCATTTT.

This chain joins TRBV18 and TRBJ2-1; weak D call: TRBD2 (5 bases). This CDR3 has 15 amino acids. The germline CDR1 and CDR2 sequences are KGHSH and LQKENI. V was clipped by 0 bases and J by 5 bases, with 11 bases between them. Written as DNA, the CDR3 is TGTGCCAGCTCACCACCAGGCAGAGGGAACAATGAGCAGTTCTTC. Amino acid sequence: CASSPPGRGNNEQFF.

On this clone itself: The sample has other DNA sequences that encode this CDR3 too. The chain is built from TRBV30 and TRBJ1-1; D gene unclear. Germline values: CDR1 GTSNPN, CDR2 SVGIG (reference sequence). The CDR3 covers 13 residues. With 1 base removed from V and 0 bases from J, the gap between germline ends came to 6 bases. As DNA, the CDR3 is TGTGCCTGGAGTGGGCAGATGAACACTGAAGCTTTCTTT. Translated, it gives CAWSGQMNTEAFF.

The V call is TRBV6-1, the J call TRBJ1-5, with 8 nucleotides matching TRBD1. CDR3 length equals 13 residues. CDR1 MNHNS and CDR2 SASEGT come from the germline V gene. V shed 6 bases and J 7 bases; nucleotides not matched to a gene: 5. CDR3 in DNA: TGTGCCAGCAGGGAGACAGGGGTCCAGCCCCAGCATTTT. Its protein product is CASRETGVQPQHF.

V is TRBV28 and J is TRBJ2-5; D not resolved. Per the germline V gene, CDR1 is MDHEN and CDR2 is SYDVKM. The V end lost 6 bases, the J end lost 5 bases, and 10 bases lay between the germline ends. The CDR3 sequence is 12 residues long. The CDR3 sequence is CASRGNVETQYF. CDR3 coding DNA: TGTGCCAGCAGAGGGAATGTGGAGACCCAGTACTTC.

This chain joins TRBV5-1 and TRBJ2-2; no clear D. Germline CDR1 and CDR2: SGHRS and YFSETQ. The CDR3 length is 15 residues. V lost 0 bases and J lost 5, with 11 bases in between. Here the CDR3 reads CASSLEGFTTGELFF. Here the CDR3 DNA reads TGCGCCAGCAGCTTGGAGGGATTCACGACCGGGGAGCTGTTTTTT.

The V and J genes are TRBV4-1 and TRBJ2-1; TRBD1 is a possible D gene (7 bases). Germline assignment: CDR1 MGHRA and CDR2 YSYEKL. The CDR3 length is 19 residues. V lost 0 bases to trimming and J lost 1 base, with 19 bases between them. The CDR3 spells CASSQDRGTAVGSYNEQFF. The CDR3 DNA reads as TGCGCCAGCAGCCAAGATCGGGGGACAGCAGTGGGGTCCTACAATGAGCAGTTCTTC.

The chain uses TRBV2 and TRBJ1-5; a possible D gene is TRBD1 (5 bases). CDR1 is SNHLY and CDR2 is FYNNEI in the germline V gene. V lost 5 bases to trimming and J lost 0 bases, with 32 bases between them. The CDR3 sequence is 22 residues long. The CDR3 bases are TGTGCCAGCAGTCGATATGGGGCGAGGTCGGCAGGGAGTAGGTCTAGCAATCAGCCCCAGCATTTT. This gives the protein CASSRYGARSAGSRSSNQPQHF.

V and J are TRBV4-2 and TRBJ2-3; no firm D call. CDR1 LGHNA and CDR2 YNFKEQ come from the germline V gene. The CDR3 extends over 20 amino acids. The V gene lost 0 bases and the J gene lost 0 bases, with 22 bases spanning the gap. CDR3 amino acids: CASSQDWAGTSVSSTDTQYF. CDR3 nucleotides: TGTGCCAGCAGCCAAGATTGGGCAGGCACCTCCGTTTCTAGCACAGATACGCAGTATTTT.

The genes are TRBV28 and TRBJ2-7; the D call may be TRBD1 or TRBD2 (5 bases each). The germline V and J ends were trimmed by 4 bases and 6 bases, with 19 bases remaining between them. In germline, CDR1 is MDHEN, CDR2 SYDVKM. CDR3 length: 15 residues. The CDR3 sequence: CASSSLGRSAAEQYF. The CDR3 DNA is TGTGCCAGCAGTTCACTGGGACGCTCCGCCGCCGAGCAGTACTTC. Variable domain in full (rest from reference TRBV28 and TRBJ2-7): DVKVTQSSRYLVKRTGEKVFLECVQDMDHENMFWYRQDPGLGLRLIYFSYDVKMKEKGDIPEGYSVSREKKERFSLILESASTNQTSMYLCASSSLGRSAAEQYFGPGTRLTVT.

This clone was observed a single time. In the same sample, other DNA sequences code for this CDR3. The J gene is TRBJ2-2, the V gene TRBV5-4; D not certain. Trimming took 4 bases from V and 6 from J, leaving 4 bases between them. In germline, CDR1 is SGHNT, CDR2 YYREEE (reference sequence). This CDR3 has 11 amino acids. CDR3: CASSRSGELFF. The CDR3 region has the DNA TGTGCCAGCAGCCGGTCCGGGGAGCTGTTTTTT.

The J gene is TRBJ1-1, the V gene TRBV6-5; no definite D call. CDR1 and CDR2 from the germline V gene are MNHEY and SVGAGI. Trimming shortened V by 0 bases and J by 5 bases, and 13 bases separated the two germline ends. The CDR3 covers 15 residues. CDR3 DNA sequence: TGTGCCAGCAGTTACTCGCAGCGGGGTGGTACTGAAGCTTTCTTT. This gives the protein CASSYSQRGGTEAFF.

The chain links TRBV6-1 to TRBJ2-2; 7 bases line up with TRBD2. Germline CDR1 is MNHNS and CDR2 is SASEGT. The CDR3 loop spans 14 amino acids. V shed 7 bases and J 2 bases; nucleotides not matched to a gene: 4. The DNA for the CDR3 is TGTGCCAGCAAAGGGGACTACAACACCGGGGAGCTGTTTTTT. This sequence encodes CASKGDYNTGELFF.

The CDR3 spells CASSSGGASGTETQYF. Written as DNA, the CDR3 is TGCGCCAGCAGTTCGGGCGGGGCTAGCGGGACGGAGACCCAGTACTTC. This rearrangement joins TRBV5-1 to TRBJ2-5; 9 nucleotides match TRBD2. V lost 5 bases and J lost 5; bases outside the gene matches: 13. CDR3 length: 16 amino acids. Germline lookup yields CDR1 SGHRS and CDR2 YFSETQ.

The V gene is TRBV6-6, the J gene TRBJ1-5; 8 bases are a match to TRBD1. The CDR3 runs to 16 residues. V was pared by 5 bases and J by 2 bases, with 8 bases of the junction left unmatched. CDR1 MNHNY and CDR2 SVGAGI come from the germline V gene (reference sequence). In DNA form, the CDR3 reads TGTGCCAGCAGTAGGGACAGGTCTCGGGGCAATCAGCCCCAGCATTTT. Protein sequence: CASSRDRSRGNQPQHF.

This chain joins TRBV2 and TRBJ2-1; 7 bases agree with TRBD2. V lost 6 bases and J lost 6; bases outside the gene matches: 11. The CDR3 is made up of 15 amino acids. CDR1 is SNHLY and CDR2 is FYNNEI in the germline V gene. The DNA for the CDR3 is TGTGCCAGCAGAGTACTGGGGGAGGGCCGCAATGAGCAGTTCTTC. Translated, it gives CASRVLGEGRNEQFF.

The genes are TRBV29-1 and TRBJ1-3; D gene ambiguous. Looked up from germline, CDR1 is SQVTM and CDR2 is ANQGSEA. V lost 4 bases to trimming and J lost 0 bases, with 4 bases between them. This CDR3 has 12 residues. CDR3 sequence reads: CSVVLSGNTIYF. The CDR3 DNA reads as TGCAGCGTTGTACTCTCTGGAAACACCATATATTTT.

J is TRBJ2-7 and V is TRBV13; possibly TRBD2 for D (7 bases). The CDR3 spans 15 residues. The V end was cut by 4 bases, the J end by 6 bases, with 19 bases between. Germline CDR1 reads PRHDT; CDR2 reads FYEKMQ (reference sequence). In nucleotides, the CDR3 is TGTGCCAGCAGCTCCAAACGGGGGGCCGGGAGCGAGCAGTACTTC. Encoded protein: CASSSKRGAGSEQYF.

The V gene is TRBV4-2, the J gene TRBJ2-7, with 10 bases aligning to TRBD2. Trimming took 5 bases from V and 3 from J; bases not matched to a gene: 4. The germline gives CDR1 LGHNA, CDR2 YNFKEQ. The CDR3 contains 14 residues. The CDR3 sequence: CASSRTSGNYEQYF. As DNA, the CDR3 is TGTGCCAGCAGCAGGACTAGCGGAAACTACGAGCAGTACTTC.